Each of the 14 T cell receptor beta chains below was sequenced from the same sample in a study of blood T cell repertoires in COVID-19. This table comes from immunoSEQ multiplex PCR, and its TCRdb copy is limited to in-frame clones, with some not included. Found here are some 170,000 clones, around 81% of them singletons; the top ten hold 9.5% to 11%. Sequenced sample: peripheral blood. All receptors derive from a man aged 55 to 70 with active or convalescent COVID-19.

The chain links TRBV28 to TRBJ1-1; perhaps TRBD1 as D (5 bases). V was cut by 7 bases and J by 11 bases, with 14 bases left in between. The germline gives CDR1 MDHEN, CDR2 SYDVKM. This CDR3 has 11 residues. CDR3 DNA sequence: TGTGCCAGCACCGCGTTGGGGGGGGCTTTCTTT. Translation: CASTALGGAFF.

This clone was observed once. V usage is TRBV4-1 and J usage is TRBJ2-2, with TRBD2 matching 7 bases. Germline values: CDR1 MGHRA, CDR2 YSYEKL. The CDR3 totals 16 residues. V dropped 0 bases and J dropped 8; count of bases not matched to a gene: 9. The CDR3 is CASSQESGGSPGELFF. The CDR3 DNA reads TGCGCCAGCAGCCAAGAATCTGGCGGGAGCCCTGGGGAGCTGTTTTTT.

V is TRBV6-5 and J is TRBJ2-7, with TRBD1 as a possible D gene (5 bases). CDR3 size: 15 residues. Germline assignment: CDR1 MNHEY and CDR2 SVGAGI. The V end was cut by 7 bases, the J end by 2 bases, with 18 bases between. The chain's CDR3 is CASNQKAGIPYEQYF. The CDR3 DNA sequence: TGTGCCAGCAATCAAAAGGCAGGGATCCCCTACGAGCAGTACTTC.

As DNA, the CDR3 is TGCACCAGCAGCCCCCGAAGGTCGGTGCGGGACACTGAAGCTTTCTTT. This translates into CTSSPRRSVRDTEAFF. J is TRBJ1-1 and V is TRBV1. TRBV1 is deemed a pseudogene. This CDR3 region has 16 residues.

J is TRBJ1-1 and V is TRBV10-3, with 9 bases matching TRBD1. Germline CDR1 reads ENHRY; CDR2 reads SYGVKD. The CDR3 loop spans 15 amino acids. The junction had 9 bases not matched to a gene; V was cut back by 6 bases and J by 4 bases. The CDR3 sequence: CAIRGTGSMGTEAFF. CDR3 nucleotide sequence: TGTGCCATCAGGGGGACAGGGTCAATGGGCACTGAAGCTTTCTTT.

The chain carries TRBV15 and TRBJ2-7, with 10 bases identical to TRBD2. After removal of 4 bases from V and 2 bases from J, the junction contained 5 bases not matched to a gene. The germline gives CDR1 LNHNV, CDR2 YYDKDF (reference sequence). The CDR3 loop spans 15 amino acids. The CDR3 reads CATSKYSGGPYEQYF. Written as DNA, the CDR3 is TGTGCCACCAGCAAATATAGCGGGGGGCCCTACGAGCAGTACTTC. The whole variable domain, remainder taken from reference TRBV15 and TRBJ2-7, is DAMVIQNPRYQVTQFGKPVTLSCSQTLNHNVMYWYQQKSSQAPKLLFHYYDKDFNNEADTPDNFQSRRPNTSFCFLDIRSPGLGDTAMYLCATSKYSGGPYEQYFGPGTRLTVT.

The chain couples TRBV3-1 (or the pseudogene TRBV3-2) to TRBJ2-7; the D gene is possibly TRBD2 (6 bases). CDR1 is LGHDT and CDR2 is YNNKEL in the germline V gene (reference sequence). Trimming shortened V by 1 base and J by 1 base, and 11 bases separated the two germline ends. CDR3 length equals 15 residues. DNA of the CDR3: TGTGCCAGCAGCCAAGGTTCGGGACTTTCCTACGAGCAGTACTTC. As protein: CASSQGSGLSYEQYF.

In DNA, the CDR3 is TGTGCCAGCAGCTTGGGGGTCCAGGGAATGAATTCACCCCTCCACTTT. This gives the protein CASSLGVQGMNSPLHF. This chain uses TRBV5-4 with TRBJ1-6, with D possibly TRBD1 on 5 matching bases. The V end was cut by 0 bases, the J end by 7 bases, with 14 bases between. CDR1 and CDR2 from the germline V gene are SGHNT and YYREEE (reference sequence). The CDR3 runs to 16 residues.

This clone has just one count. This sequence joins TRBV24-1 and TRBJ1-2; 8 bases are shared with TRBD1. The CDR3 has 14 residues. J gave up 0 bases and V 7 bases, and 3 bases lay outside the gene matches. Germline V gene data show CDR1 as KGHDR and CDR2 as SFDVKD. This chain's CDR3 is CATSQTGANYGYTF. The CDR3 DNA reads TGTGCCACCAGCCAGACAGGGGCTAACTATGGCTACACCTTC.

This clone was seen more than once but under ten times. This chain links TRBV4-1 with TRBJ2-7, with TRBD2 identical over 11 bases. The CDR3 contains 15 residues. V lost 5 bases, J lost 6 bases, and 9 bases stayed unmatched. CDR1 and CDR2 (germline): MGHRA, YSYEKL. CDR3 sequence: CASSTTSGALSEQYF. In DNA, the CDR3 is TGCGCCAGCAGCACGACTAGCGGGGCTCTCTCCGAGCAGTACTTC.

This CDR3 is CASSPASGDEKLFF. In nucleotides, the CDR3 is TGTGCCAGCTCACCAGCGTCCGGGGATGAAAAACTGTTTTTT. This chain uses TRBV18 with TRBJ1-4; D gene uncertain. Germline CDR1 is KGHSH and CDR2 is LQKENI. The CDR3 has 14 amino acids. Trimming removed 2 bases from V and 6 bases from J, with 10 bases in between. The full variable domain, its missing parts supplied by reference TRBV18 and TRBJ1-4, is NAGVMQNPRHLVRRRGQEARLRCSPMKGHSHVYWYRQLPEEGLKFMVYLQKENIIDESGMPKERFSAEFPKEGPSILRIQQVVRGDSAAYFCASSPASGDEKLFFGSGTQLSVL.

In DNA form, the CDR3 reads TGTGCCAGCAGCTACAGGGGGTTAACCTACGAGCAGTACTTC. As protein: CASSYRGLTYEQYF. V is TRBV7-3 and J is TRBJ2-7; 8 bases align to TRBD1. The CDR3 spans 14 residues. Losses at the gene ends were 4 bases for V and 2 bases for J; bases not matched to a gene: 4. The V gene's germline CDR1 is SGHTA and CDR2 FQGTGA.

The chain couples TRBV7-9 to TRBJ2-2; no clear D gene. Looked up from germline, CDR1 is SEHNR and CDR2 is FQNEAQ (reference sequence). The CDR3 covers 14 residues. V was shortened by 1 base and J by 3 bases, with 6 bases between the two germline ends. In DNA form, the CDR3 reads TGTGCCAGCAGCTTAGATATCCACACCGGGGAGCTGTTTTTT. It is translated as CASSLDIHTGELFF. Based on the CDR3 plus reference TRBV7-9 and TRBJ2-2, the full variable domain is DTGVSQNPRHKITKRGQNVTFRCDPISEHNRLYWYRQTLGQGPEFLTYFQNEAQLEKSRLLSDRFSAERPKGSFSTLEIQRTEQGDSAMYLCASSLDIHTGELFFGEGSRLTVL.

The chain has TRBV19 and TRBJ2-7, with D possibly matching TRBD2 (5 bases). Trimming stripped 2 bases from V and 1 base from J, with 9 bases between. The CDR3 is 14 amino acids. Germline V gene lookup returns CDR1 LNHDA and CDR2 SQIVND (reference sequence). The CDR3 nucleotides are TGTGCCAGTAGTATAAAACGGGAATCCTACGAGCAGTACTTC. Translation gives CASSIKRESYEQYF. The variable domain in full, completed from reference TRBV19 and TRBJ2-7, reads DGGITQSPKYLFRKEGQNVTLSCEQNLNHDAMYWYRQDPGQGLRLIYYSQIVNDFQKGDIAEGYSVSREKKESFPLTVTSAQKNPTAFYLCASSIKRESYEQYFGPGTRLTVT.